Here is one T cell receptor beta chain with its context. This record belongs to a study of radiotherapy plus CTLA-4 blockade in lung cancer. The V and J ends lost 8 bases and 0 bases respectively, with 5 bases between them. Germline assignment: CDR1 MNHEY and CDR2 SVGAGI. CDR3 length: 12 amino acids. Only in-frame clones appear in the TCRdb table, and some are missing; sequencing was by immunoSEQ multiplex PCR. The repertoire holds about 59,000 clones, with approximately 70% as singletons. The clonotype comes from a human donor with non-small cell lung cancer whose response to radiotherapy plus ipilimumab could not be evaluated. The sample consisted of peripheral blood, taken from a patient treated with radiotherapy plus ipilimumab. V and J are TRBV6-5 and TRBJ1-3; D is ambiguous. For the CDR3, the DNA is TGTGCCAGCGGGAGCTCTGGAAACACCATATATTTT. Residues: CASGSSGNTIYF.